This T cell receptor (beta chain) was captured in a study of CD8 T cells in Susac syndrome. Controls comprised healthy donors matched for age and sex. The CDR3 has 14 amino acids. Trimming took off 4 bases at V and 7 bases at J, with 17 bases between the two ends. Germline lookup yields CDR1 SQVTM and CDR2 ANQGSEA. When the RNA was reverse transcribed, random hexamers were used with an input of about 0.5 to 1 ug. TCRdb analysed the immunoSEQ multiplex PCR reads with MiXCR anew, one entry per CDR3 protein. Counted here are some 190,000 distinct CDR3 sequences, approximately 94% occurring once; the ten biggest clones make up about 0.1%.

Source material: CD4+ T cells from PBMCs. This sequence originates from a human donor in good health. V is TRBV29-1 and J is TRBJ2-1, with D maybe TRBD2 (5 bases). In DNA form, the CDR3 reads TGCAGCGTTGGCCCAATAACTAGTACAAATGAGCAGTTCTTC. Its translation: CSVGPITSTNEQFF.